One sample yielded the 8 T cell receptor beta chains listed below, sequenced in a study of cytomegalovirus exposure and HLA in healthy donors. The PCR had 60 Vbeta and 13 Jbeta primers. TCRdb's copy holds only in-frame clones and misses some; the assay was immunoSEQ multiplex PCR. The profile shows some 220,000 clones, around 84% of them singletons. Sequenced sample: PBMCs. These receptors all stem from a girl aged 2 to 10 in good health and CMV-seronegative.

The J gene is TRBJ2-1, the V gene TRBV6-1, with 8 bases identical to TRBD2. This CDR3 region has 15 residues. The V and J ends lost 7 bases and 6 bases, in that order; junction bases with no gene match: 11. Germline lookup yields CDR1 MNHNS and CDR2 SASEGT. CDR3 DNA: TGTGCCAGCACCGCCGGGACTAGGTATACCAATGAGCAGTTCTTC. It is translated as CASTAGTRYTNEQFF.

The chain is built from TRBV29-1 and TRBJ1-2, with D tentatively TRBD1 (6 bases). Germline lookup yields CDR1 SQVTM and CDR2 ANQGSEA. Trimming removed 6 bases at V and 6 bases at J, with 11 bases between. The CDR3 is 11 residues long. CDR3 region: CSVVYRDGYTF. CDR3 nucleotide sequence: TGCAGCGTAGTCTACAGGGATGGCTACACCTTC. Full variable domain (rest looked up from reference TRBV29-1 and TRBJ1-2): SAVISQKPSRDICQRGTSLTIQCQVDSQVTMMFWYRQQPGQSLTLIATANQGSEATYESGFVIDKFPISRPNLTFSTLTVSNMSPEDSSIYLCSVVYRDGYTFGSGTRLTVV.

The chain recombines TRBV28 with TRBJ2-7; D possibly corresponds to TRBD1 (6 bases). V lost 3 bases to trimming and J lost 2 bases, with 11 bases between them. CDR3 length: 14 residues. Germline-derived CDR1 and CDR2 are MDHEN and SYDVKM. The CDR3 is CASSFTRGTYEQYF. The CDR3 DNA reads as TGTGCCAGCAGTTTCACCAGGGGTACCTACGAGCAGTACTTC.

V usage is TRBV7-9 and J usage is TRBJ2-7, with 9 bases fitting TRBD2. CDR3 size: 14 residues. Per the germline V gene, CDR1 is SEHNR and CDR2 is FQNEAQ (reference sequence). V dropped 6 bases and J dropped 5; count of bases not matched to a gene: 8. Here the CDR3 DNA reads TGTGCCAGCAGGGCGGGGGGGGGTAGTGACGAGCAGTACTTC. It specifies CASRAGGGSDEQYF.

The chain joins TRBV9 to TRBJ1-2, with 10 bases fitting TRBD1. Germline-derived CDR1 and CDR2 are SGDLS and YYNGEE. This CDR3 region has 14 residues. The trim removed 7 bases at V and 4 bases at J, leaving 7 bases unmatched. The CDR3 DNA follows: TGTGCCAGCTCACCCGGGACAGGGGTCTATGGCTACACCTTC. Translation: CASSPGTGVYGYTF.

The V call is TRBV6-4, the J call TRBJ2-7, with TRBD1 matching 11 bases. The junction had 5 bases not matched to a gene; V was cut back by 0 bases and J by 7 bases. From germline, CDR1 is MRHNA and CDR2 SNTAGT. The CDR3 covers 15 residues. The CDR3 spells CASSDSEDRGQEQYF. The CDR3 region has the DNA TGTGCCAGCAGTGACTCCGAGGACAGGGGGCAAGAGCAGTACTTC.

CDR3 protein: CASSPEGAFEQYF. CDR3 nucleotides: TGTGCCAGCTCACCAGAGGGGGCCTTCGAGCAGTACTTC. The chain joins TRBV18 to TRBJ2-7, with 7 bases fitting TRBD1. The junction had 4 bases not matched to a gene; V was cut back by 2 bases and J by 6 bases. CDR1 and CDR2 (germline): KGHSH, LQKENI. The CDR3 covers 13 residues.

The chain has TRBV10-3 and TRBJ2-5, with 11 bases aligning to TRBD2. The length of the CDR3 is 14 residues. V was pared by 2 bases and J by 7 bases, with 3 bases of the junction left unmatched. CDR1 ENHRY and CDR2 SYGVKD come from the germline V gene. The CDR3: CAISETSGSWTQYF. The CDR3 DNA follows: TGTGCCATCAGTGAGACTAGCGGGAGTTGGACCCAGTACTTC.